What follows describes a single T cell receptor beta chain. Generated by immunoSEQ multiplex PCR, the TCRdb table keeps only in-frame clones and is missing some. Among 130,000 or so clones, 85% were seen once, and the ten largest hold roughly 4%. CDR3 length: 13 amino acids. Germline V lookup: CDR1 LGHDT, CDR2 YNNKEL (reference sequence). With 4 bases clipped from V and 7 bases from J, the junction kept 3 bases outside the gene matches. These data are taken from a study of blood T cell repertoires in COVID-19. About the study: From T cells, B-cell-depleted T cells, or PBMCs came the material, which was cDNA or gDNA.

This chain joins TRBV3-1 (or the pseudogene TRBV3-2) and TRBJ2-2, with 7 bases identical to TRBD1. The TCR was taken from a human donor in a cohort sampled during active COVID-19. The sequenced material came from peripheral blood. The CDR3, as DNA: TGTGCCAGCAGCCTCACAGGGGTCGGGGAGCTGTTTTTT. Protein: CASSLTGVGELFF.